A single sample is the source of the 32 T cell receptor beta chains below, sequenced in a study of human T cells and chemical hapten exposure. Time point: patch test 1, 2 weeks after DPC sensitization. Treatment meaning: therapeutic diphenylcyclopropenone sensitization with weekly scalp DPC. MiXCR, applied by TCRdb to the RACE reads, yields one record per CDR3 protein. Here the sample spans some 400,000 distinct CDR3 sequences, 4.8% being singletons. Sequenced material: whole blood, taken in connection with sensitization to the hapten diphenylcyclopropenone (DPC). All receptors come from a woman in her forties or fifties with alopecia areata. Some clones in this sample may be carry-over from other donors' samples.

The table lists this clonotype with many counts. The rearrangement links TRBV6-6 to TRBJ1-5; D unresolved. V gave up 0 bases and J gave up 0 bases, with 15 bases separating them. Germline loops: CDR1 MNHNY, CDR2 SVGAGI (reference sequence). CDR3 length equals 18 residues. CDR3 region: CASSYSNRARYSNQPQHF. CDR3 DNA sequence: TGTGCCAGCAGTTACTCGAACCGGGCAAGATATAGCAATCAGCCCCAGCATTTT.

This clonotype was seen only a few times. This chain links TRBV7-9 with TRBJ1-1; D ambiguous. Trimming took 4 bases from V and 11 from J, leaving 17 bases between them. CDR1 SEHNR and CDR2 FQNEAQ come from the germline V gene (reference sequence). The CDR3 covers 13 residues. The CDR3 protein is CASSYEGLSGAFF. DNA for the CDR3: TGTGCCAGCAGCTACGAAGGTCTTTCTGGGGCTTTCTTT.

On this clonotype itself: At one end, the junction sequence differs from germline, possibly due to a read error. The chain carries TRBV30 and TRBJ2-7, with D perhaps given as TRBD1 or TRBD2 (5 bases each). Germline CDR1 reads GTSNPN; CDR2 reads SVGIG (reference sequence). The CDR3 has 12 residues. The CDR3 is CAWSPTGRERNF. The CDR3 bases are TGTGCCTGGAGTCCGACTGGCAGGGAGAGGAACTTC.

This clonotype was observed at least ten times. The chain has TRBV29-1 and TRBJ1-2; 11 nucleotides match TRBD1. The CDR3 is 14 amino acids. J lost 2 bases, V lost 5 bases, and 4 bases had no gene match. Germline V lookup: CDR1 SQVTM, CDR2 ANQGSEA. The CDR3 is CSVSGQGANYGYTF. For the CDR3, the DNA is TGCAGCGTTAGTGGACAGGGGGCGAACTATGGCTACACCTTC.

This clonotype was recorded at least ten times. The chain employs TRBV6-6 and TRBJ1-1, with D hard to call. The V and J ends lost 10 bases and 0 bases respectively, with 12 bases between them. The V gene's germline CDR1 is MNHNY and CDR2 SVGAGI (reference sequence). This CDR3 is 13 amino acids long. The chain's CDR3 is CATRSNMNTEAFF. CDR3 DNA sequence: TGTGCCACACGCAGCAACATGAACACTGAAGCTTTCTTT.

There are a few counts of this clonotype. CDR3 in amino acids: CASSLRLASETQYF. The CDR3 region has the DNA TGTGCCAGCAGCTTAAGACTAGCAAGTGAGACCCAGTACTTC. The gene calls are TRBV5-4 and TRBJ2-5, with 7 bases matching TRBD2. Germline loops: CDR1 SGHNT, CDR2 YYREEE (reference sequence). With V trimmed by 2 bases and J by 5 bases, 6 bases remained unmatched. The CDR3 consists of 14 residues.

Ten or more counts support this clonotype. V usage is TRBV7-9 and J usage is TRBJ2-7; D not resolved. The ends were cut back, 7 bases at V and 0 bases at J, with 16 bases in the middle. The CDR3 loop spans 15 amino acids. Germline CDR1 and CDR2: SEHNR and FQNEAQ (reference sequence). The CDR3 DNA is TGTGCCAGCACCCCGGAGCCTCCCCCCTCCTACGAGCAGTACTTC. Amino acid sequence: CASTPEPPPSYEQYF.

Only a few counts were recorded for this clonotype. This rearrangement joins TRBV27 to TRBJ1-1, with D perhaps matching TRBD1 (6 bases). The V and J ends lost 1 base and 1 base respectively, with 13 bases between them. The germline V gene encodes CDR1 MNHEY and CDR2 SMNVEV (reference sequence). The length of the CDR3 is 16 residues. CDR3 amino acids: CASSLFTMTGNTEAFF. For the CDR3, the DNA is TGTGCCAGCAGTTTATTTACTATGACAGGGAACACTGAAGCTTTCTTT.

The chain is built from TRBV7-9 and TRBJ2-4, with D unclear. The CDR3 covers 14 residues. The ends were cut back, 3 bases at V and 1 base at J, with 7 bases in the middle. Germline V gene data show CDR1 as SEHNR and CDR2 as FQNEAQ (reference sequence). This chain's CDR3 is CASSFLGAKNIQYF. The CDR3 DNA sequence: TGTGCCAGCAGCTTTCTGGGGGCCAAAAACATTCAGTACTTC.

CDR3 in DNA: TGTGCCAGCTCACGAAGCTATAACCAAGAGACCCAGTACTTC. Translating gives CASSRSYNQETQYF. The chain uses TRBV18 and TRBJ2-5; no clear D gene. The V end lost 4 bases, the J end lost 0 bases, and 9 bases lay between the germline ends. The CDR3 is made up of 14 amino acids. Germline V gene sequence: CDR1 KGHSH, CDR2 LQKENI.

This clonotype was observed at least ten times. This CDR3 is CSVGGVQTGEAAFF. The CDR3 region has the DNA TGCAGCGTTGGGGGCGTACAGACAGGGGAGGCAGCTTTCTTT. The V and J genes are TRBV29-1 and TRBJ1-1; 8 bases map to TRBD1. V was clipped by 4 bases and J by 10 bases; unmatched bases: 14. CDR1 and CDR2 from the germline V gene are SQVTM and ANQGSEA. This CDR3 is built from 14 residues. Complete variable domain (other parts from reference TRBV29-1 and TRBJ1-1): SAVISQKPSRDICQRGTSLTIQCQVDSQVTMMFWYRQQPGQSLTLIATANQGSEATYESGFVIDKFPISRPNLTFSTLTVSNMSPEDSSIYLCSVGGVQTGEAAFFGQGTRLTVV.

This clonotype showed up many times. The V gene is TRBV12-3 or TRBV12-4, the J gene TRBJ2-5, with D unresolved. The ends were cut back, 5 bases at V and 3 bases at J, with 25 bases in the middle. The CDR3 loop spans 18 amino acids. Here the CDR3 DNA reads TGTGCCAGCAGTCCCGCGCGAGTTGGCGGCCTAAGAGAAGAGACCCAGTACTTC. Encoded protein: CASSPARVGGLREETQYF.

The sample holds a few counts of this clonotype. The chain recombines TRBV20-1 with TRBJ1-4, with D possibly TRBD1 on 5 matching bases. The CDR3 contains 18 residues. Trimming left V 3 bases short and J 5 bases short, with 25 bases between. Germline-derived CDR1 and CDR2 are DFQATT and SNEGSKA (reference sequence). The CDR3 here is CSARSLASSGGRNEKLFF. The CDR3 coding sequence is TGCAGTGCTAGGAGTCTTGCCAGCTCGGGGGGACGAAATGAAAAACTGTTTTTT.

This clonotype was recorded many times. The V call is TRBV28, the J call TRBJ2-7; TRBD1 matches 9 bases. The trim removed 5 bases at V and 7 bases at J, leaving 9 bases unmatched. CDR1 MDHEN and CDR2 SYDVKM come from the germline V gene. The CDR3 length is 14 residues. CDR3 in amino acids: CASSPFTGGREQYF. CDR3 coding DNA: TGTGCCAGCAGTCCCTTTACAGGGGGCCGGGAGCAGTACTTC.

This chain connects TRBV3-1 to TRBJ2-1; TRBD2 matches 8 bases. The CDR3 loop spans 14 amino acids. The germline gives CDR1 LGHDT, CDR2 YNNKEL (reference sequence). The V and J ends lost 3 bases and 8 bases, in that order; junction bases with no gene match: 6. The CDR3 DNA reads as TGTGCCAGCAGCCATGGACTAGCACGGGATGAGCAGTTCTTC. It codes for CASSHGLARDEQFF.

This clonotype was counted at least ten times. CDR3 sequence (DNA): TGTGCCAGCAAGTTGGGCAACACTGAAGCTTTCTTT. Protein product: CASKLGNTEAFF. The rearrangement joins TRBV25-1 to TRBJ1-1, with unresolved D. Looked up from germline, CDR1 is MGHDK and CDR2 is SYGVNS. V lost 7 bases to trimming and J lost 2 bases, with 8 bases between them. The CDR3 length is 12 residues.

The chain links TRBV5-6 to TRBJ2-1; a weak D match, TRBD1 (6 bases). The V end lost 2 bases, the J end lost 0 bases, and 9 bases lay between the germline ends. Germline-derived CDR1 and CDR2 are SGHDT and YYEEEE. The CDR3 has 15 amino acids. In nucleotides, the CDR3 is TGTGCCAGCAGCTTTCCGACAGGCTCCTACAATGAGCAGTTCTTC. Its protein product is CASSFPTGSYNEQFF. Based on the CDR3 plus reference TRBV5-6 and TRBJ2-1, the full variable domain is DAGVTQSPTHLIKTRGQQVTLRCSPKSGHDTVSWYQQALGQGPQFIFQYYEEEERQRGNFPDRFSGHQFPNYSSELNVNALLLGDSALYLCASSFPTGSYNEQFFGPGTRLTVL.

This clonotype appeared a few times. The V call is TRBV18, the J call TRBJ2-1; 7 bases map to TRBD1. The CDR3 consists of 16 residues. Germline V gene sequence: CDR1 KGHSH, CDR2 LQKENI. V dropped 3 bases and J dropped 2; count of bases not matched to a gene: 7. CDR3 sequence reads: CASSPRQGRTYNEQFF. CDR3 nucleotide sequence: TGTGCCAGCTCACCCCGACAGGGTAGGACCTACAATGAGCAGTTCTTC.

A few counts support this clonotype. The genes are TRBV5-6 and TRBJ2-7, with no clear D. Trimming left V 4 bases short and J 4 bases short, with 15 bases between. Germline CDR1 is SGHDT and CDR2 is YYEEEE. The CDR3 runs to 14 residues. CDR3 sequence: CASSTPSRTYEQYF. For the CDR3, the DNA is TGTGCCAGCAGCACCCCGTCCCGCACTTACGAGCAGTACTTC.

This clonotype was recorded a few times. V gene TRBV5-1 combines with J gene TRBJ2-3; TRBD2 agrees at 7 bases. Trimming removed 1 base from V and 9 bases from J; junction bases left unmatched: 26. The CDR3 spans 20 residues. Germline V gene sequence: CDR1 SGHRS, CDR2 YFSETQ. As DNA, the CDR3 is TGCGCCAGCAGCTTGAAACCCCTCAGGGCCGAGGGAGGGCCAACTCTCACGCAGTATTTT. Its translation is CASSLKPLRAEGGPTLTQYF.

This clonotype was picked up many times. V usage is TRBV12-3 or TRBV12-4 and J usage is TRBJ2-1, with TRBD1 matching over 7 bases. The CDR3 has 17 amino acids. V lost 0 bases to trimming and J lost 1 base; unmatched junction nucleotides: 6. CDR3 sequence reads: CASSLALSGQSYNEQFF. As DNA, the CDR3 is TGTGCCAGCAGTTTAGCGCTCTCGGGACAGTCCTACAATGAGCAGTTCTTC.

The chain joins TRBV2 to TRBJ1-3, with a tentative D call TRBD1 (5 bases). V dropped 1 base and J dropped 4 bases, with 8 bases sitting between them. CDR1 is SNHLY and CDR2 is FYNNEI in the germline V gene. The CDR3 length is 14 residues. The CDR3 spells CASSEVGAGNTIYF. Written as DNA, the CDR3 is TGTGCCAGCAGTGAAGTTGGGGCCGGAAACACCATATATTTT.

This clonotype was counted at least ten times. This sequence joins TRBV12-3 or TRBV12-4 and TRBJ2-3, with D uncertain. V lost 3 bases and J 10 bases, leaving 11 bases between the germline ends. CDR3 length: 12 residues. Here the CDR3 reads CASSFDGVAQYF. Written as DNA, the CDR3 is TGTGCCAGCAGTTTTGATGGGGTGGCGCAGTATTTT.

In this sample, this clonotype turned up many times. J is TRBJ2-7 and V is TRBV28, with D possibly TRBD2 on 5 matching bases. Germline V lookup: CDR1 MDHEN, CDR2 SYDVKM. Trimming stripped 6 bases from V and 0 bases from J, with 15 bases between. The CDR3 spans 15 residues. The CDR3 bases are TGTGCCAGCAGAACTCCTTCCGGGAACTCCTACGAGCAGTACTTC. Its protein is CASRTPSGNSYEQYF.

In its sample, this clonotype was seen once. Because the CDR3 is missing its conserved closing phenylalanine or tryptophan, this is likely a read error. CDR3 DNA: TGTGCCAGCAGCCGAAACGTTGGCGGCGACCAAGAGACCCAGTACATC. The encoded protein is CASSRNVGGDQETQYI. The rearrangement uses TRBV7-9 and TRBJ2-5; D call uncertain. CDR3 size: 16 residues. CDR1 and CDR2 from the germline V gene are SEHNR and FQNEAQ (reference sequence). V was shortened by 5 bases and J by 0 bases, with 16 bases between the two germline ends.

This chain joins TRBV5-1 and TRBJ1-2; no definite D call. Trimming removed 3 bases at V and 4 bases at J, with 10 bases between. There are 13 residues in the CDR3. Germline V lookup: CDR1 SGHRS, CDR2 YFSETQ. The DNA for the CDR3 is TGCGCCAGCAGCTCCACCGACGGCTATGGCTACACCTTC. Translated, it gives CASSSTDGYGYTF.

The chain joins TRBV28 to TRBJ2-7; 8 nucleotides agree with TRBD1. Trimming took 3 bases from V and 5 from J; bases not matched to a gene: 9. This CDR3 has 15 amino acids. Germline CDR1 MDHEN, CDR2 SYDVKM. The CDR3 sequence: CASSFLDREVDEQYF. The CDR3 DNA follows: TGTGCCAGCAGTTTCCTGGACAGGGAGGTCGACGAGCAGTACTTC.

The chain combines TRBV28 with TRBJ2-1; TRBD1 might be the D (5 bases). Trimming stripped 7 bases from V and 3 bases from J, with 13 bases between. Germline loops: CDR1 MDHEN, CDR2 SYDVKM. The CDR3 runs to 14 residues. CDR3 loop: CASTLAGYYNEQFF. In DNA, the CDR3 is TGTGCCAGCACCCTCGCAGGGTACTACAATGAGCAGTTCTTC.

This clonotype appeared many times. V is TRBV28 and J is TRBJ1-4; TRBD1 aligns across 7 bases. Germline CDR1 MDHEN, CDR2 SYDVKM. J lost 4 bases, V lost 5 bases, and 7 bases had no gene match. This CDR3 contains 15 residues. CDR3 nucleotide sequence: TGTGCCAGCAGTCCCCAGACAGGGCTTAATGAAAAACTGTTTTTT. Translated, it gives CASSPQTGLNEKLFF.

This clonotype was recorded at least ten times. The chain's CDR3 is CASSFSGPTDTQYF. The CDR3 coding sequence is TGTGCCAGCAGCTTTAGCGGTCCCACAGATACGCAGTATTTT. The J gene is TRBJ2-3, the V gene TRBV7-2; D perhaps matches TRBD2 (6 bases). CDR3 size: 14 residues. V was cut by 3 bases and J by 2 bases, with 9 bases left in between. CDR1 is SGHTA and CDR2 is FQGNSA in the germline V gene.

This clonotype has more than one count but fewer than ten. V usage is TRBV11-2 and J usage is TRBJ2-1; 7 bases align to TRBD1. The CDR3 totals 18 residues. J was trimmed by 4 bases and V by 5 bases; bases with no gene match: 17. Germline V gives CDR1 SGHAT, CDR2 FQNNGV. In DNA form, the CDR3 reads TGTGCCAGCAGCCACCCGAGGGGGCGGGCCTCCCATTACAATGAGCAGTTCTTC. This sequence encodes CASSHPRGRASHYNEQFF.

This clonotype occurred many times. This rearrangement joins TRBV4-1 to TRBJ2-3; 11 positions agree with TRBD2. CDR3 size: 18 residues. J lost 5 bases, V lost 1 base, and 11 bases had no gene match. The germline CDR1 and CDR2 sequences are MGHRA and YSYEKL. The CDR3 is CASSQAPIPLAGGDTQYF. The CDR3 DNA sequence: TGCGCCAGCAGCCAAGCCCCCATCCCGCTAGCGGGAGGAGATACGCAGTATTTT.